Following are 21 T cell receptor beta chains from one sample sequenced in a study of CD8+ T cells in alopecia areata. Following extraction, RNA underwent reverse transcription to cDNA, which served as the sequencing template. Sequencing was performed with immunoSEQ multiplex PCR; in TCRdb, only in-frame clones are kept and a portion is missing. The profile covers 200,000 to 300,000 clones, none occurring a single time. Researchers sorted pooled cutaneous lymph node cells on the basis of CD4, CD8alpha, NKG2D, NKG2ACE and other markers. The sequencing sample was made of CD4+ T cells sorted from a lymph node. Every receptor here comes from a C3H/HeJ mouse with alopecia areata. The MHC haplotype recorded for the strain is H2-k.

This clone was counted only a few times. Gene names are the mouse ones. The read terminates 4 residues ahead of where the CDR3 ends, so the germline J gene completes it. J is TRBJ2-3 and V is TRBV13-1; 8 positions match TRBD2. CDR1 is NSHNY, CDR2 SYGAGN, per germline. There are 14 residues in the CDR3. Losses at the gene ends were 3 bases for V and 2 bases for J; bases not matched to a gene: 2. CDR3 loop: CASSAGLVAETLYF. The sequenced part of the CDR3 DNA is TGTGCCAGCAGTGCGGGACTGGTTGCAGAA.

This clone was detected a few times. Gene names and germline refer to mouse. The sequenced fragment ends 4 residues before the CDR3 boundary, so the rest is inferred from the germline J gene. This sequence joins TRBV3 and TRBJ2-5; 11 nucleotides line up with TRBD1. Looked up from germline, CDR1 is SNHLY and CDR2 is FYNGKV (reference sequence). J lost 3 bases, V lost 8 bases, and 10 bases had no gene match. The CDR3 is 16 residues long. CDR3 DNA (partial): TGTGCCAGCGGCACGCCGGACAGGGGGCGTCAAGAC. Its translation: CASGTPDRGRQD. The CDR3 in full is CASGTPDRGRQDTQYF.

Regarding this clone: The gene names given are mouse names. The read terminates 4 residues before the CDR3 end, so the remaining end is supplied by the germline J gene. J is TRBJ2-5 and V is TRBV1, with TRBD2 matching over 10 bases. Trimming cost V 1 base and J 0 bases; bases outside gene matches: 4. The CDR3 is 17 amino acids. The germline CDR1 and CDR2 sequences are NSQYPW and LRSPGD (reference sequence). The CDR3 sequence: CTCSAGLGGINQDTQYF. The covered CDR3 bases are TGCACCTGCAGTGCAGGACTGGGGGGCATTAACCAAGAC.

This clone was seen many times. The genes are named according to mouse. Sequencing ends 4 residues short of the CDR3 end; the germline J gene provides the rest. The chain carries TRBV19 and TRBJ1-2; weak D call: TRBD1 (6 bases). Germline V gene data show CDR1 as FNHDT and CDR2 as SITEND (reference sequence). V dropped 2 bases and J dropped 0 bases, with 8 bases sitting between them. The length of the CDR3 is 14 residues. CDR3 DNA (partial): TGTGCCAGCAGTATGGGACATGCAAACTCC. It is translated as CASSMGHANS. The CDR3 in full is CASSMGHANSDYTF. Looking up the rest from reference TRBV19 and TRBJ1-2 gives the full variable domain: GGIITQTPKFLIGQEGQKLTLKCQQNFNHDTMYWYRQDSGKGLRLIYYSITENDLQKGDLSEGYDASREKKSSFSLTVTSAQKNEMAVFLCASSMGHANSDYTFGSGTRLLVI.

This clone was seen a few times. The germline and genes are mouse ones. Here the CDR3 reads CASSITPGNYNSPLYF. The CDR3 bases that were read are TGTGCCAGCAGTATAACCCCAGGAAACTATAATTCGCCC. The chain recombines TRBV19 with TRBJ1-6; D call uncertain. The read falls 3 residues short of the CDR3 end, and the missing part is taken from the germline J gene. TRBJ1-6 is noted as an ORF with a role that remains uncertain. This CDR3 spans 16 amino acids. V was cut by 1 base and J by 3 bases, with 11 bases left in between. CDR1 FNHDT and CDR2 SITEND come from the germline V gene (reference sequence).

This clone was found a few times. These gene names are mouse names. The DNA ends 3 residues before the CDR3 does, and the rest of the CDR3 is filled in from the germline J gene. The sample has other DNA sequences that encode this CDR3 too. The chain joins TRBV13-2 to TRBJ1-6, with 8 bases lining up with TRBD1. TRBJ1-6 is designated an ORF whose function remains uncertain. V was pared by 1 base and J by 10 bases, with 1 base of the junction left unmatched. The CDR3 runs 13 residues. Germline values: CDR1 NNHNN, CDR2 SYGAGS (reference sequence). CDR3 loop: CASGDPGGSPLYF. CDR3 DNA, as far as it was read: TGTGCCAGCGGTGATCCAGGGGGCTCGCCC.

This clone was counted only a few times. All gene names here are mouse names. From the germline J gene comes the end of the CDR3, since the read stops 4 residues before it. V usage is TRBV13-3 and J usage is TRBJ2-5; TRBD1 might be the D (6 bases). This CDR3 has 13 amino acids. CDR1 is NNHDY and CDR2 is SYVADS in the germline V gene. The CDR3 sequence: CASSDYRVDTQYF. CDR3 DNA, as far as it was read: TGTGCCAGCAGTGATTACAGGGTAGAC.

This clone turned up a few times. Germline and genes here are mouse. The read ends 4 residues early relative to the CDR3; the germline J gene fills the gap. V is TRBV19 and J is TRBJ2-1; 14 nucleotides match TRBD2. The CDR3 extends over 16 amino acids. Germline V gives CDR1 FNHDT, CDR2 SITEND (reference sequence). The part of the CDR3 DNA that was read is TGTGCCAGCAGTCCCGGGACTGGGGGGGCGGGAGCT. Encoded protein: CASSPGTGGAGA. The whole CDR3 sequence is CASSPGTGGAGAEQFF.

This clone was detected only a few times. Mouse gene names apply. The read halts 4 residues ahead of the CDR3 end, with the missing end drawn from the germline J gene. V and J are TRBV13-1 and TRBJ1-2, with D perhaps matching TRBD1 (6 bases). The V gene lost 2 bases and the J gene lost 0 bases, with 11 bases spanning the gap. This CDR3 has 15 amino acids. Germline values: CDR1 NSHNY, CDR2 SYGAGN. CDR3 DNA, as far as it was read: TGTGCCAGCAGTGAGAGGGGGGCTTCAAACTCC. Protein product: CASSERGASNS. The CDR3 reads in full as CASSERGASNSDYTF.

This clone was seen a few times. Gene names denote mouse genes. The CDR3 here is CAWSLIANTEVFF. The CDR3 DNA, read in part, is TGTGCCTGGAGTCTAATCGCAAACACA. The V and J genes are TRBV31 and TRBJ1-1; D call uncertain. Read data end 4 residues before the CDR3 end; the end is taken from the germline J gene. V was cut by 0 bases and J by 0 bases, with 5 bases left in between. The CDR3 has 13 amino acids. Germline-derived CDR1 and CDR2 are GKSSPN and SITVG.

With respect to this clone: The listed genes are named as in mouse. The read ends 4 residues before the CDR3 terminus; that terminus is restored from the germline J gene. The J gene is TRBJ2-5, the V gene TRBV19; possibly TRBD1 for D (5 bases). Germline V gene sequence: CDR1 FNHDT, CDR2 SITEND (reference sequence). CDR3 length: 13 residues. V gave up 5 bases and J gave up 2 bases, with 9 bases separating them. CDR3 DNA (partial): TGTGCCAGCAGACCAGGGAGCCAAGAC. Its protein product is CASRPGSQD. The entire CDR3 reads CASRPGSQDTQYF.

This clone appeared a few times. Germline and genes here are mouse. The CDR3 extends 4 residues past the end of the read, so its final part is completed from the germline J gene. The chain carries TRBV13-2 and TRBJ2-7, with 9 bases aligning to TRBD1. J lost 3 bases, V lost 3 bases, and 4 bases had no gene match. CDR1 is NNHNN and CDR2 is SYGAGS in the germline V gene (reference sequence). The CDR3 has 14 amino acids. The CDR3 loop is CASGGGQGIYEQYF. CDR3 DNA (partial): TGTGCCAGCGGTGGGGGACAGGGAATCTAT.

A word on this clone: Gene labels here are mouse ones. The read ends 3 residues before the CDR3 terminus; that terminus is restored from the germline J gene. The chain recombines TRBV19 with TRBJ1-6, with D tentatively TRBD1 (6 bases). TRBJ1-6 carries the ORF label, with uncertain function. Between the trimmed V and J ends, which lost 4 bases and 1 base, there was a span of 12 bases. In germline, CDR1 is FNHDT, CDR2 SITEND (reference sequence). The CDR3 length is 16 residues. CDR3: CASSPLQGSYNSPLYF. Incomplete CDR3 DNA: TGTGCCAGCAGTCCCTTACAGGGATCCTATAATTCGCCC.

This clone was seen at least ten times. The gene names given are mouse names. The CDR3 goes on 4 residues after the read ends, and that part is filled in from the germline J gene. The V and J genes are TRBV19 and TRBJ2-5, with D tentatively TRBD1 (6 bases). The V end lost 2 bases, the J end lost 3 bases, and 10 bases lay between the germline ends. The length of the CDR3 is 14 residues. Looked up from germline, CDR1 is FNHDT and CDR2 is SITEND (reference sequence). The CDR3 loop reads CASSIAGQQDTQYF. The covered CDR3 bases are TGTGCCAGCAGTATTGCGGGACAACAAGAC.

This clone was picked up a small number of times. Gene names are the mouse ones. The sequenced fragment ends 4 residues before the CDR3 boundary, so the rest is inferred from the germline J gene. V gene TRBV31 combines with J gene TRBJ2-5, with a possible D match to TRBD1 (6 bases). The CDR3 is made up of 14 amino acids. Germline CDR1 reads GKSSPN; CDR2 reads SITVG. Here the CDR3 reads CAWSLRGGGDTQYF. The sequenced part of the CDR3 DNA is TGTGCCTGGAGCCTCAGGGGAGGCGGAGAC.

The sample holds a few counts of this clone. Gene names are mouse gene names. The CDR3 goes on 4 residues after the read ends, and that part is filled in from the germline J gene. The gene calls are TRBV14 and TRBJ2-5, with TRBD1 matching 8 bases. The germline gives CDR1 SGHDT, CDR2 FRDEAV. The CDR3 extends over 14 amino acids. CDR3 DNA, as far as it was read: TGTGCCAGCAGTCCGACAGGGGTCAAAGAC. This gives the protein CASSPTGVKD. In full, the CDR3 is CASSPTGVKDTQYF.

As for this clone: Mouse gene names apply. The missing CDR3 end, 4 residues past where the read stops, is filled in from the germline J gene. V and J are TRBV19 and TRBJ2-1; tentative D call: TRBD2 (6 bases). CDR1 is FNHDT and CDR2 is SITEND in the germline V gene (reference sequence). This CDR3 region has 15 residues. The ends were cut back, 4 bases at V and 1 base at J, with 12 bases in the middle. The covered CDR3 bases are TGTGCCAGCAGTGTCTCCACTGGGAACTATGCT. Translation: CASSVSTGNYA. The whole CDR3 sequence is CASSVSTGNYAEQFF.

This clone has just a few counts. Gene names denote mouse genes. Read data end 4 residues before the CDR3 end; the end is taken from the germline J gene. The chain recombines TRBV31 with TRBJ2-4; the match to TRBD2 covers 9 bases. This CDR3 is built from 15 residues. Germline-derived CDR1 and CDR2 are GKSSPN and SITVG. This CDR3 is CAWSLEGLGKNTLYF. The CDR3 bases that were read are TGTGCCTGGAGTCTAGAGGGACTGGGAAAAAAC. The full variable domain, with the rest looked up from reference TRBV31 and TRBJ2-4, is AQTIHQWPVAEIKAVGSPLSLGCTIKGKSSPNLYWYWQATGGTLQQLFYSITVGQVESVVQLNLSASRPKDDQFILSTEKLLLSHSGFYLCAWSLEGLGKNTLYFGAGTRLSVL.

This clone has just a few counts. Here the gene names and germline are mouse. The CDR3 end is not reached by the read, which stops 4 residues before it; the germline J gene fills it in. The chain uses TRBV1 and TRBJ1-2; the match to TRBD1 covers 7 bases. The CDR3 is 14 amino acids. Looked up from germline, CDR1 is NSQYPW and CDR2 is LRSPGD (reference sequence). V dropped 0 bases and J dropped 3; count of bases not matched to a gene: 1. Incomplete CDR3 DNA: TGCACCTGCAGTGCAGACAGGGGGTACTCC. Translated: CTCSADRGYS. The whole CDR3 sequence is CTCSADRGYSDYTF.

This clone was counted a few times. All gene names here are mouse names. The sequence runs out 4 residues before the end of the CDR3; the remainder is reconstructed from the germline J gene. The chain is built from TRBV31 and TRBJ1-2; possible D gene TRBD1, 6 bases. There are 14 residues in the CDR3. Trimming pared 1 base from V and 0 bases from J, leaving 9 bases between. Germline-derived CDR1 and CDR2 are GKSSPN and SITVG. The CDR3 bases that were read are TGTGCCTGGAGTCCCAACAGGGCAAACTCC. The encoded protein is CAWSPNRANS. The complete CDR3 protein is CAWSPNRANSDYTF.

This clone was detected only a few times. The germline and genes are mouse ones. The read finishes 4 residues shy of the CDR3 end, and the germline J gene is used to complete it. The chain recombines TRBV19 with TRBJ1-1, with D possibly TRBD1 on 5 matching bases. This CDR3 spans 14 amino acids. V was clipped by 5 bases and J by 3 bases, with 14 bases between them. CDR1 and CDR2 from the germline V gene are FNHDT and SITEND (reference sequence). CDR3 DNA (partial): TGTGCCAGCAGGGTCCCCGACAGAGACACA. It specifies CASRVPDRDT. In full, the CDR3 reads CASRVPDRDTEVFF.